Sequencing of this TCR beta chain was carried out in a study of blood T cell repertoires in COVID-19. Germline-derived CDR1 and CDR2 are SNHLY and FYNNEI. This CDR3 region has 14 residues. With 11 bases removed from V and 6 bases from J, the gap between germline ends came to 19 bases. Sequenced by immunoSEQ multiplex PCR; TCRdb stores in-frame clones only, minus some. The table shows roughly 220,000 clones, with 84% occurring only once. This receptor was taken from a man aged 30 to 45 with active or convalescent COVID-19. Material: peripheral blood. The chain combines TRBV2 with TRBJ2-2, with a tentative D call TRBD1 (5 bases). CDR3 DNA sequence: TGTGCCGGTGACAGAGACAAGGGTTCCGGGGAGCTGTTTTTT. This encodes CAGDRDKGSGELFF.